These 21 T cell receptor beta chains came from one sample sequenced in a study of early stage breast cancer tumors. Sequencing used immunoSEQ multiplex PCR; TCRdb keeps in-frame clones, though not all of them. The table has some 28,000 clones, 80% seen once. The specimen sequenced was blood. The origin of the receptors is a person aged 55-75 years with breast cancer.

CDR3 nucleotide sequence: TGTGCCAGCAGTGAAGGCCGGACTAGCGGGGCCAGGGATACGCAGTATTTT. This gives the protein CASSEGRTSGARDTQYF. This chain links TRBV25-1 with TRBJ2-3, with 12 nucleotides matching TRBD2. This CDR3 comprises 17 residues. J was trimmed by 6 bases and V by 2 bases; bases with no gene match: 9. The germline V gene has CDR1 MGHDK and CDR2 SYGVNS.

The rearrangement links TRBV18 to TRBJ2-3; 7 positions agree with TRBD2. This CDR3 spans 16 amino acids. The J segment lost 2 bases and the V segment lost 3 bases, leaving 8 bases of the junction unmatched. Germline values: CDR1 KGHSH, CDR2 LQKENI. In DNA form, the CDR3 reads TGTGCCAGCTCACCGGGGCTAGCGGCACACACAGATACGCAGTATTTT. Translated, it gives CASSPGLAAHTDTQYF. The variable domain in full, completed from reference TRBV18 and TRBJ2-3, reads NAGVMQNPRHLVRRRGQEARLRCSPMKGHSHVYWYRQLPEEGLKFMVYLQKENIIDESGMPKERFSAEFPKEGPSILRIQQVVRGDSAAYFCASSPGLAAHTDTQYFGPGTRLTVL.

The chain recombines TRBV11-3 with TRBJ2-2; D perhaps matches TRBD1 (5 bases). Germline V gene data show CDR1 as SGHNT and CDR2 as YENEEA. There are 13 residues in the CDR3. V was clipped by 8 bases and J by 6 bases, with 13 bases between them. CDR3: CASAQGFAGELFF. Written as DNA, the CDR3 is TGTGCCAGCGCCCAGGGTTTCGCCGGGGAGCTGTTTTTT.

The V gene is TRBV6-6, the J gene TRBJ2-3; 10 positions match TRBD2. The length of the CDR3 is 14 residues. The J segment lost 3 bases and the V segment lost 7 bases, leaving 4 bases of the junction unmatched. Germline V gene sequence: CDR1 MNHNY, CDR2 SVGAGI (reference sequence). CDR3 nucleotides: TGTGCCAGCAACCTAGCGGGAGTTACAGATACGCAGTATTTT. This gives the protein CASNLAGVTDTQYF.

This clone occurred once. The chain is built from TRBV6-1 and TRBJ2-4; D is perhaps TRBD1 (6 bases). Trimming removed 2 bases at V and 0 bases at J, with 8 bases between. Germline V CDR1 and CDR2: MNHNS, SASEGT. This CDR3 region has 15 residues. CDR3 in DNA: TGTGCCAGCAGTGAATGGGGGCTAGCCAAAAACATTCAGTACTTC. Translation: CASSEWGLAKNIQYF.

The chain joins TRBV30 to TRBJ2-1, with a weak D call TRBD2 (6 bases). The CDR3 has 13 amino acids. CDR1 is GTSNPN, CDR2 SVGIG, per germline (reference sequence). Trimming removed 2 bases at V and 14 bases at J, with 19 bases between. The CDR3 DNA follows: TGTGCCTGGAGTTCCCTTCGGACGGGAGTTAAGTTCTTC. Translation: CAWSSLRTGVKFF. Full variable domain (outside the CDR3, taken from reference TRBV30 and TRBJ2-1): SQTIHQWPATLVQPVGSPLSLECTVEGTSNPNLYWYRQAAGRGLQLLFYSVGIGQISSEVPQNLSASRPQDRQFILSSKKLLLSDSGFYLCAWSSLRTGVKFFGPGTRLTVL.

J is TRBJ2-5 and V is TRBV30; 9 bases are a match to TRBD2. Trimming cost V 4 bases and J 9 bases; bases outside gene matches: 9. Germline loops: CDR1 GTSNPN, CDR2 SVGIG (reference sequence). CDR3 length: 13 residues. The CDR3 reads CAWTYSGSQAQYF. In DNA, the CDR3 is TGTGCCTGGACCTATAGCGGGAGTCAGGCCCAGTACTTC.

The chain couples TRBV7-3 to TRBJ2-1; 9 positions agree with TRBD1. This CDR3 region has 17 residues. V shed 2 bases and J 1 base; nucleotides not matched to a gene: 6. Germline V gene sequence: CDR1 SGHTA, CDR2 FQGTGA. Here the CDR3 DNA reads TGTGCCAGCAGCTTAGGGACAGGGTCGGTTTCCTACAATGAGCAGTTCTTC. This translates into CASSLGTGSVSYNEQFF.

The chain combines TRBV18 with TRBJ2-5; tentative D call: TRBD2 (6 bases). The germline V gene has CDR1 KGHSH and CDR2 LQKENI. This CDR3 is 14 amino acids long. Trimming took 0 bases from V and 5 from J, leaving 10 bases between them. DNA of the CDR3: TGTGCCAGCTCACCACCGGGGGGATTGGAGACCCAGTACTTC. Residues: CASSPPGGLETQYF.

Only a few counts were recorded for this clone. The chain employs TRBV7-3 and TRBJ2-2; D gene ambiguous. Germline lookup yields CDR1 SGHTA and CDR2 FQGTGA. The CDR3 consists of 12 residues. V was clipped by 6 bases and J by 8 bases, with 10 bases between them. CDR3 nucleotide sequence: TGTGCCAGCAGTTATGCGTGGGGGGAGCTGTTTTTT. Translation: CASSYAWGELFF.

This clone is labeled as medium-sized. The chain uses TRBV30 and TRBJ1-4, with 12 bases aligning to TRBD1. Germline values: CDR1 GTSNPN, CDR2 SVGIG (reference sequence). The CDR3 loop spans 15 amino acids. J lost 10 bases, V lost 3 bases, and 9 bases had no gene match. The CDR3 DNA reads as TGTGCCTGGAGCTCTCCCGGGACAGGGGGCCTAAAACTGTTTTTT. Amino acids: CAWSSPGTGGLKLFF.

The chain links TRBV18 to TRBJ2-5; TRBD2 matches at 7 bases. V lost 2 bases to trimming and J lost 11 bases; unmatched junction nucleotides: 14. The CDR3 runs to 15 residues. CDR1 KGHSH and CDR2 LQKENI come from the germline V gene. CDR3 in amino acids: CASSPGSGTSREQYF. As DNA, the CDR3 is TGTGCCAGCTCACCAGGGAGCGGGACCTCGAGGGAGCAGTACTTC.

The sample holds one count of this clone. The chain links TRBV21-1 to TRBJ1-1; the DNA was not used to check the table's D call, TRBD1. TRBV21-1 corresponds to a pseudogene. The CDR3 consists of 19 residues. In DNA, the CDR3 is TGTGCCAGCAGCAAAAAGTCTAGGGGCACAGAGGTCGGGAACACTGAAGCTTTCTTT. Its protein is CASSKKSRGTEVGNTEAFF.

This clone turned up a few times. V usage is TRBV4-3 and J usage is TRBJ2-3; TRBD2 matches at 13 bases. The ends lost 4 bases at V and 4 bases at J; junction bases unmatched: 11. Germline V CDR1 and CDR2: LGHNA, YSLEER. The CDR3 is 18 amino acids. The CDR3: CASSLSRTSGSWPDTQYF. In nucleotides, the CDR3 is TGCGCCAGCAGCCTAAGCAGGACTAGCGGGAGCTGGCCAGATACGCAGTATTTT.

This chain joins TRBV9 and TRBJ1-1; the match to TRBD1 covers 7 bases. Germline loops: CDR1 SGDLS, CDR2 YYNGEE. Trimming took 0 bases from V and 8 from J; bases not matched to a gene: 7. The CDR3 has 14 amino acids. This CDR3 reads CASSVGDSPMEAFF. In nucleotides, the CDR3 is TGTGCCAGCAGCGTAGGGGACAGCCCGATGGAAGCTTTCTTT.

This clone was counted once. The rearrangement joins TRBV10-3 to TRBJ2-2; D might be TRBD1 (6 bases). Germline V CDR1 and CDR2: ENHRY, SYGVKD. Between the trimmed V and J ends, which lost 10 bases and 3 bases, there was a span of 12 bases. The CDR3 covers 13 residues. Written as DNA, the CDR3 is TGTGCCACCCGGTACAGGGACACCGGGGAGCTGTTTTTT. It encodes CATRYRDTGELFF.

With respect to this clone: The sample carries other DNA sequences with the same CDR3. The genes are TRBV30 and TRBJ2-3; unclear D gene. This CDR3 spans 13 amino acids. The ends were cut back, 0 bases at V and 4 bases at J, with 8 bases in the middle. Germline V gene data show CDR1 as GTSNPN and CDR2 as SVGIG (reference sequence). CDR3 amino acids: CAWSVRRADTQYF. CDR3 in DNA: TGTGCCTGGAGTGTAAGACGGGCAGATACGCAGTATTTT.

A remark on this clone: Other DNA sequences within the sample encode an identical CDR3. The chain is built from TRBV7-2 and TRBJ1-5; 9 bases map to TRBD1. The trim removed 5 bases at V and 2 bases at J, leaving 4 bases unmatched. The CDR3 is 15 residues long. Per the germline V gene, CDR1 is SGHTA and CDR2 is FQGNSA. DNA for the CDR3: TGTGCCAGCAGCCGAACAGGGGGCGGCAATCAGCCCCAGCATTTT. Translated: CASSRTGGGNQPQHF. Full variable domain (outside the CDR3, taken from reference TRBV7-2 and TRBJ1-5): GAGVSQSPSNKVTEKGKDVELRCDPISGHTALYWYRQSLGQGLEFLIYFQGNSAPDKSGLPSDRFSAERTGGSVSTLTIQRTQQEDSAVYLCASSRTGGGNQPQHFGDGTRLSIL.

The chain links TRBV4-2 to TRBJ2-1; maybe TRBD2 (6 bases). This CDR3 contains 15 residues. V was trimmed by 0 bases and J by 5 bases, leaving 11 bases between them. Germline CDR1 is LGHNA and CDR2 is YNFKEQ. The CDR3 DNA reads TGTGCCAGCAGCCAAGACGGGACGGGAGACAATGAGCAGTTCTTC. Its translation: CASSQDGTGDNEQFF.

J is TRBJ2-4 and V is TRBV19; perhaps TRBD2 as D (6 bases). The CDR3 has 16 amino acids. Trimming took off 7 bases at V and 1 base at J, with 17 bases between the two ends. Germline-derived CDR1 and CDR2 are LNHDA and SQIVND (reference sequence). CDR3 residues: CASTQTGTGAKNIQYF. CDR3 DNA: TGTGCCAGTACCCAGACTGGGACTGGGGCCAAAAACATTCAGTACTTC.

The chain is built from TRBV10-3 and TRBJ2-7, with D tentatively TRBD1 (6 bases). The CDR3 runs to 15 residues. From germline, CDR1 is ENHRY and CDR2 SYGVKD. Trimming removed 5 bases at V and 4 bases at J, with 18 bases between. The CDR3 nucleotides are TGTGCCATCAGTACCCGCAGGGACACCGGTTACGAGCAGTACTTC. Its protein product is CAISTRRDTGYEQYF.